This T cell receptor beta chain was retrieved from a study of OX40 agonist ivuxolimab in advanced cancers. Study summary: Patients were treated with intravenous ivuxolimab, dosed at 0.01 to 10 mg/kg and infused every 2 weeks. The study, taken as a whole, reports: Normalized expansion of T-cell clones was also low for some nonresponders. On average, a greater number of expanded clones characterised CD8+ T cells relative to CD4+.

The V end was cut by 5 bases, the J end by 8 bases, with 21 bases between. The CDR3 loop spans 15 amino acids. Germline V gene sequence: CDR1 MDHEN, CDR2 SYDVKM. In regard to this clone: Its antigen is undetermined.

Sequenced by immunoSEQ multiplex PCR; TCRdb stores in-frame clones only, minus some. The sample comprises tens of thousands of clones, more than 75% of which are singletons, and approximately 0.43% rests with the top ten. With autoimmune disease history or systemic immunosuppression, patients were excluded. The sequence was collected from an adult with an advanced solid tumor such as melanoma, head and neck, liver or kidney cancer. The sample consisted of CD4+ or CD8+ T cells sorted from blood, taken in a trial of the OX40 agonist ivuxolimab. This chain joins TRBV28 and TRBJ1-1; D may be TRBD1 (5 bases). The CDR3: CASSQYGTREAEAFF. The CDR3 bases are TGTGCCAGCAGTCAATACGGGACTCGAGAGGCAGAAGCTTTCTTT.